These T cell receptor beta chains were read from a single sample in a study of spatial heterogeneity in lung cancer. TCRdb processed the 5' RACE reads anew with MiXCR; each CDR3 protein has one entry. The data hold approximately 9,400 distinct CDR3 sequences, with 3.5% to 5.5% observed a single time. The material sequenced was PBMCs, taken at surgery. These receptors were collected from a male donor with early-stage non-small cell lung cancer. Each CDR3 is given with its conserved first and last residue. Each record gives: clone size, J gene, D gene, V gene, CDR3 protein, CDR3 DNA. The D gene is left open where the match is weak. Clone size is not always given. Where it is, it says once, few, many or a class for expanded clones.

clone size: medium-sized; J gene: TRBJ2-7; D gene: NA; V gene: TRBV12-3/TRBV12-4; CDR3 protein: CASSNIRDYEQYF; CDR3 DNA: TGTGCCAGCAGTAACATCAGGGACTACGAGCAGTACTTC
clone size: large; J gene: TRBJ1-1; D gene: TRBD1; V gene: TRBV29-1; CDR3 protein: CSVHGQGGVWAEAFF; CDR3 DNA: TGCAGCGTCCACGGACAGGGGGGGGTGTGGGCTGAAGCTTTCTTT
clone size: many; J gene: TRBJ2-4; D gene: NA; V gene: TRBV7-9; CDR3 protein: CASAYAWGRRDIQYF; CDR3 DNA: TGTGCCAGCGCCTATGCCTGGGGCCGGAGGGACATTCAGTACTTC
clone size: medium-sized; J gene: TRBJ1-5; D gene: TRBD1; V gene: TRBV28; CDR3 protein: CASRWTGNQPQHF; CDR3 DNA: TGTGCCAGCAGGTGGACAGGGAATCAGCCCCAGCATTTT
clone size: medium-sized; J gene: TRBJ1-5; D gene: NA; V gene: TRBV4-2; CDR3 protein: CASSQDVGSYSNQPQHF; CDR3 DNA: TGTGCCAGCAGCCAAGATGTAGGCAGCTATAGCAATCAGCCCCAGCATTTT
clone size: many; J gene: TRBJ1-2; D gene: NA; V gene: TRBV28; CDR3 protein: CASSDGRYYGYTF; CDR3 DNA: TGTGCCAGCAGTGATGGACGGTACTATGGCTACACCTTC
clone size: NA; J gene: TRBJ2-2; D gene: NA; V gene: TRBV19; CDR3 protein: CASSWGAAGELFF; CDR3 DNA: TGTGCCAGTAGTTGGGGGGCCGCCGGGGAGCTGTTTTTT
clone size: many; J gene: TRBJ1-6; D gene: NA; V gene: TRBV6-2/TRBV6-3; CDR3 protein: CASNDLAGPLGSPLHF; CDR3 DNA: TGTGCCAGCAACGACTTAGCGGGTCCTTTGGGTTCACCCCTCCACTTT
clone size: NA; J gene: TRBJ2-3; D gene: TRBD2; V gene: TRBV29-1; CDR3 protein: CSVEVAGTSGGPLVIDTQYF; CDR3 DNA: TGCAGCGTTGAAGTGGCCGGGACTAGCGGGGGGCCGCTTGTTATTGATACGCAGTATTTT
clone size: many; J gene: TRBJ1-2; D gene: NA; V gene: TRBV4-3; CDR3 protein: CASSQVGRGGYGYTF; CDR3 DNA: TGCGCCAGCAGCCAAGTAGGCAGGGGAGGCTATGGCTACACCTTC
clone size: many; J gene: TRBJ2-1; D gene: TRBD1; V gene: TRBV4-1; CDR3 protein: CASSQGPGGKNEQFF; CDR3 DNA: TGCGCCAGCAGCCAAGGCCCAGGGGGCAAGAATGAGCAGTTCTTC
clone size: many; J gene: TRBJ2-1; D gene: TRBD2; V gene: TRBV3-1; CDR3 protein: CASSPPSGTGKDNEQFF; CDR3 DNA: TGTGCCAGCAGCCCCCCCAGCGGGACCGGCAAGGACAATGAGCAGTTCTTC
clone size: few; J gene: TRBJ1-2; D gene: NA; V gene: TRBV6-6; CDR3 protein: CASSPGRESYGYTF; CDR3 DNA: TGTGCCAGCAGCCCCGGACGAGAGAGCTATGGCTACACCTTC
clone size: many; J gene: TRBJ1-6; D gene: NA; V gene: TRBV4-1; CDR3 protein: CASRSPGRVNSPLHF; CDR3 DNA: TGCGCCAGCAGAAGCCCCGGACGGGTAAATTCACCCCTCCACTTT
clone size: many; J gene: TRBJ1-2; D gene: NA; V gene: TRBV19; CDR3 protein: CASSMVSTNGYTF; CDR3 DNA: TGTGCCAGTAGTATGGTCAGTACTAATGGCTACACCTTC
clone size: medium-sized; J gene: TRBJ2-7; D gene: NA; V gene: TRBV4-1; CDR3 protein: CASSQVDSRYEQYF; CDR3 DNA: TGCGCCAGCAGCCAAGTGGATAGTCGGTACGAGCAGTACTTC